The 18 T cell receptor beta chains below come from one sample, sequenced in a study of T-cell reconstitution after alpha-beta-depleted transplantation in children. The library targeted TCRbeta and was prepared with unique molecular identifiers. TCRdb ran MiXCR on the PCR reads and lists one entry per CDR3 protein. The sample contains about 830,000 distinct CDR3 sequences, approximately 15% of which appear only once. Sample: PBMCs, mostly from graft donor cells, taken 360 days after TCRalphabeta/CD19-depleted stem cell transplant. These receptors were collected from a male patient younger than 18 who had a stem cell transplant for acute lymphoblastic leukemia, so the T cells may come from the graft donor.

The chain joins TRBV5-6 to TRBJ1-5; tentatively, D is TRBD1 (5 bases). This CDR3 is built from 14 residues. V lost 3 bases, J lost 5 bases, and 12 bases lay in between. Germline V gene lookup returns CDR1 SGHDT and CDR2 YYEEEE. The CDR3, as DNA: TGTGCCAGCAGCTCCGGGACTGAGGATCAGCCCCAGCATTTT. It translates to CASSSGTEDQPQHF.

Details on this clonotype: Given a much more abundant clone one base away, this may be a read error. This sequence joins TRBV29-1 and TRBJ2-5; 10 nucleotides match TRBD2. The CDR3 loop spans 13 amino acids. Germline lookup yields CDR1 SQVTM and CDR2 ANQGSEA. The CDR3 DNA is TGCATCGTATCAGCGGGAGGGGGAGAGACCCAGTACTTC. Residues: CIVSAGGGETQYF.

There are a few counts of this clonotype. The V and J genes are TRBV11-2 and TRBJ2-5; 9 bases fit TRBD1. This CDR3 is built from 16 residues. The germline gives CDR1 SGHAT, CDR2 FQNNGV. After removal of 5 bases from V and 3 bases from J, the junction contained 10 bases not matched to a gene. The chain's CDR3 is CASSDPARTGEETQYF. The CDR3, as DNA: TGTGCCAGCAGCGACCCTGCCCGGACAGGGGAAGAGACCCAGTACTTC.

J is TRBJ2-5 and V is TRBV5-1; D is perhaps TRBD1 (5 bases). Trimming stripped 4 bases from V and 1 base from J, with 11 bases between. CDR1 SGHRS and CDR2 YFSETQ come from the germline V gene. This CDR3 region has 14 residues. In nucleotides, the CDR3 is TGCGCCAGCAGCGACCTGGGGCGCCAAGAGACCCAGTACTTC. It is translated as CASSDLGRQETQYF.

This clonotype was seen at least ten times. V and J are TRBV11-1 and TRBJ2-1; 9 bases are shared with TRBD2. This CDR3 has 18 amino acids. Germline CDR1 is SGHAT and CDR2 is FQDESV (reference sequence). V lost 1 base and J lost 0; bases outside the gene matches: 7. In DNA form, the CDR3 reads TGTGCCAGCAGCTTAGAGGCTAGCGGGACCCTCTCCTACAATGAGCAGTTCTTC. Protein: CASSLEASGTLSYNEQFF.

This clonotype has ten or more counts. J is TRBJ2-2 and V is TRBV4-2; 10 positions agree with TRBD2. Germline V gene data show CDR1 as LGHNA and CDR2 as YNFKEQ. Unmatched junction bases numbered 14, after V lost 4 bases and J lost 3 bases. The CDR3 extends over 19 amino acids. CDR3 sequence: CASSLWWQREGPYTGELFF. In DNA form, the CDR3 reads TGTGCCAGCAGCCTCTGGTGGCAGCGGGAGGGCCCTTACACCGGGGAGCTGTTTTTT.

This sequence joins TRBV5-1 and TRBJ2-3, with a tentative D call TRBD2 (6 bases). V was clipped by 1 base and J by 4 bases, with 22 bases between them. The germline V gene encodes CDR1 SGHRS and CDR2 YFSETQ. The CDR3 totals 18 residues. The CDR3 nucleotides are TGCGCCAGCAGCTTGATGTATAAGGCGGGACCGAACCCAGATACGCAGTATTTT. It specifies CASSLMYKAGPNPDTQYF.

The chain couples TRBV5-6 to TRBJ2-5, with TRBD2 matching 8 bases. V was clipped by 0 bases and J by 2 bases; unmatched bases: 12. CDR1 and CDR2 (germline): SGHDT, YYEEEE. This CDR3 comprises 18 residues. The CDR3 here is CASSLDFRSGGSQETQYF. CDR3 sequence (DNA): TGTGCCAGCAGCTTGGATTTTCGGTCGGGAGGGAGTCAAGAGACCCAGTACTTC. The full variable domain, rest sourced from reference TRBV5-6 and TRBJ2-5, is DAGVTQSPTHLIKTRGQQVTLRCSPKSGHDTVSWYQQALGQGPQFIFQYYEEEERQRGNFPDRFSGHQFPNYSSELNVNALLLGDSALYLCASSLDFRSGGSQETQYFGPGTRLLVL.

Notes on this clonotype: This may stem from a read error, because a much larger clone lies one nucleotide away. The chain carries TRBV5-1 and TRBJ2-1, with unresolved D. Germline V gene lookup returns CDR1 SGHRS and CDR2 YFSETQ. The CDR3 spans 13 residues. V shed 0 bases and J shed 8 bases, with 9 bases lying between them. The CDR3 here is CASSLAWVYEQFF. In nucleotides, the CDR3 is TGCGCCAGCAGCTTGGCCTGGGTCTATGAGCAGTTCTTC.

This clonotype was found many times. V usage is TRBV2 and J usage is TRBJ2-1; 14 bases are a match to TRBD2. Germline CDR1 is SNHLY and CDR2 is FYNNEI. J lost 7 bases, V lost 7 bases, and 18 bases had no gene match. The CDR3 has 19 residues. The CDR3 nucleotides are TGTGCCAGCATCGGGGGACCAGGGACTAGCGGGAGTCGTTATAATGAGCAGTTCTTC. Its translation: CASIGGPGTSGSRYNEQFF.

This clonotype was detected a few times. The V gene is TRBV5-6, the J gene TRBJ2-3; TRBD1 might be the D (5 bases). Germline V lookup: CDR1 SGHDT, CDR2 YYEEEE. This CDR3 contains 17 residues. V was cut by 4 bases and J by 4 bases, with 22 bases left in between. CDR3 sequence: CASSRAAQGILADTQYF. CDR3 nucleotides: TGTGCCAGCAGCAGGGCGGCCCAGGGAATCTTGGCAGATACGCAGTATTTT.

The genes are TRBV11-2 and TRBJ2-7; D assignment may be TRBD1 or TRBD2 (5 bases each). The germline V gene has CDR1 SGHAT and CDR2 FQNNGV. The CDR3 has 15 residues. V lost 1 base and J lost 3, with 13 bases in between. CDR3 residues: CASSLAPGPYYEQYF. The CDR3 coding sequence is TGTGCCAGCAGCTTAGCACCGGGACCTTACTACGAGCAGTACTTC.

V gene TRBV5-1 combines with J gene TRBJ2-1, with 12 bases aligning to TRBD2. After removal of 5 bases from V and 8 bases from J, the junction contained 5 bases not matched to a gene. CDR1 is SGHRS and CDR2 is YFSETQ in the germline V gene. The CDR3 consists of 14 residues. CDR3 nucleotide sequence: TGCGCCAGCAGTCGGACTAGCGGGAACGATGAGCAGTTCTTC. This sequence encodes CASSRTSGNDEQFF.

The chain joins TRBV7-2 to TRBJ2-7; a possible D gene is TRBD2 (5 bases). The CDR3 length is 16 residues. V lost 2 bases and J lost 0, with 14 bases in between. Germline V gene sequence: CDR1 SGHTA, CDR2 FQGNSA. CDR3 nucleotides: TGTGCCAGCAGCTTAAGAGGAGGAGCCGGCTCCTACGAGCAGTACTTC. Amino acid sequence: CASSLRGGAGSYEQYF.

The chain carries TRBV2 and TRBJ2-1; no reliable D call. There are 14 residues in the CDR3. The germline V gene encodes CDR1 SNHLY and CDR2 FYNNEI. The chain's CDR3 is CTCCNPFIEDEQFF. The CDR3 bases are TGTACCTGCTGTAACCCCTTTATTGAGGATGAGCAGTTCTTC.

This clonotype has only a few counts. The junction departs from the called germline gene at one end, perhaps through a read error. The chain has TRBV5-1 and TRBJ2-3, with D hard to call. Germline assignment: CDR1 SGHRS and CDR2 YFSETQ. This CDR3 is 12 amino acids long. CDR3 sequence: CASSSVTDTQYF. The DNA of the CDR3 is TGTGCCAGCAGCTCAGTCACAGATACGCAGTATTTT.

The chain recombines TRBV25-1 with TRBJ2-5; D gene unclear. In germline, CDR1 is MGHDK, CDR2 SYGVNS. With 8 bases removed from V and 9 bases from J, the gap between germline ends came to 10 bases. The CDR3 spans 10 residues. CDR3 nucleotides: TGTGCCAGCGGATCGCGCGCCCAGTACTTC. It yields the protein CASGSRAQYF.

J is TRBJ1-5 and V is TRBV12-3 or TRBV12-4; the D is unclear. V was trimmed by 6 bases and J by 4 bases, leaving 16 bases between them. The CDR3 sequence is 15 residues long. In DNA, the CDR3 is TGTGCCAGCAGGGGAAAGGGTGGTGGTAATCAGCCCCAGCATTTT. It translates to CASRGKGGGNQPQHF.